The source of this TCR beta chain is a study of blood T cells in healthy people across ages. Together with a sample-barcoded 5' primer, a J-beta primer mix was included in a second PCR lasting 7 to 11 cycles. TCRdb reanalysed the 5' RACE reads using MiXCR and keeps one entry per CDR3 protein. The top ten clones hold around 20% of a sample with roughly 800,000 distinct CDR3 sequences, 58% of them seen once. V was pared by 8 bases and J by 7 bases, with 15 bases between. This CDR3 contains 13 residues. Germline V CDR1 and CDR2: MNHEY, SVGAGI. The material sequenced was blood. This clonotype was sampled from a man aged 30 to 45 in good health. The V call is TRBV6-5, the J call TRBJ2-1, with unresolved D. CDR3 sequence: CASCDSKTNEQFF. CDR3 in DNA: TGTGCCAGCTGTGACTCTAAAACAAATGAGCAGTTCTTC.